This T cell receptor beta chain is drawn from a study of blood T cell repertoires in COVID-19. The repertoire was sequenced with immunoSEQ multiplex PCR; TCRdb's copy has only in-frame clones and lacks some. The sample lists 30,000 to 45,000 clones, roughly 80% occurring once. Germline V lookup: CDR1 SGHRS, CDR2 YFSETQ. Trimming took 0 bases from V and 6 from J; bases not matched to a gene: 12. The CDR3 extends over 17 amino acids. The rearrangement uses TRBV5-1 and TRBJ2-1; 7 bases align to TRBD2. This clonotype was sampled from a man older than 75 with active or convalescent COVID-19. The sample taken for sequencing was peripheral blood. CDR3 sequence (DNA): TGCGCCAGCAGCTTGGTAGCAGGACTAGAGAAGGCCAATGAGCAGTTCTTC. Its protein is CASSLVAGLEKANEQFF.